The TCR beta chain under discussion was sequenced for a study of OX40 agonist ivuxolimab in advanced cancers. About the study: Previous treatment with anti-PD-1, anti-PD-L1 or anti-CTLA-4 therapy was allowed; 30% to 50% had received some.

This clone was seen only once. Generated by immunoSEQ multiplex PCR, the TCRdb table keeps only in-frame clones and is missing some. Among 41,000 or so clones listed, approximately 89% were seen once. This CDR3 is 15 amino acids long. V lost 8 bases, J lost 4 bases, and 20 bases lay in between. CDR1 is LNHDA and CDR2 is SQIVND in the germline V gene (reference sequence). Material: CD4+ or CD8+ T cells sorted from blood, obtained in a trial of the OX40 agonist ivuxolimab. This chain links TRBV19 with TRBJ1-2; the D gene is possibly TRBD1 (6 bases). The sequence came from an adult with an advanced solid tumor such as melanoma, head and neck, liver or kidney cancer. CDR3 sequence reads: CASFSSTGTPYGYTF. Here the CDR3 DNA reads TGTGCCAGTTTTTCTTCGACAGGAACCCCCTATGGCTACACCTTC.